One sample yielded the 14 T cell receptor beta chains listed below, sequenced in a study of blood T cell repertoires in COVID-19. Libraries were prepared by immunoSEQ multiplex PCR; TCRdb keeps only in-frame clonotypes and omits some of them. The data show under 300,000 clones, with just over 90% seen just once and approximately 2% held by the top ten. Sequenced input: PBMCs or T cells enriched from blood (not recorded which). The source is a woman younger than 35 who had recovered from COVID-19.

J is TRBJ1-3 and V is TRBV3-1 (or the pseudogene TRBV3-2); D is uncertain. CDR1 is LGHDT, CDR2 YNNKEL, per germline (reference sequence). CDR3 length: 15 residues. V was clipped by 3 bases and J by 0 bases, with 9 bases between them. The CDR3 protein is CASSQSGSSGNTIYF. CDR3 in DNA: TGTGCCAGCAGCCAGTCAGGAAGCTCTGGAAACACCATATATTTT.

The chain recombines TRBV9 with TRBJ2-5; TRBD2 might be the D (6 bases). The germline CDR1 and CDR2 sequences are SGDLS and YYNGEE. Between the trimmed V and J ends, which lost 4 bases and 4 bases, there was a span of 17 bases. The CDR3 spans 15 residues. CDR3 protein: CASSTGAGTGETQYF. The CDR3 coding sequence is TGTGCCAGCAGCACTGGGGCAGGGACTGGAGAGACCCAGTACTTC.

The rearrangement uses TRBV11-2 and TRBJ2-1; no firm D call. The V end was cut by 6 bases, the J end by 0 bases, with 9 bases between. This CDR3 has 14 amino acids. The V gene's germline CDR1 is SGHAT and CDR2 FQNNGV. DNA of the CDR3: TGTGCCAGCAGGTCCCTGAGCTCCTACAATGAGCAGTTCTTC. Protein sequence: CASRSLSSYNEQFF.

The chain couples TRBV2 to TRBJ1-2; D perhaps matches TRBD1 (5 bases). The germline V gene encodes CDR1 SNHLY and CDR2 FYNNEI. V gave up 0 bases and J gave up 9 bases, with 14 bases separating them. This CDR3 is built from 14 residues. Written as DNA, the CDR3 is TGTGCCAGCAGTGAAGCGGGGAGCGGGGGGAGCTACACCTTC. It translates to CASSEAGSGGSYTF.

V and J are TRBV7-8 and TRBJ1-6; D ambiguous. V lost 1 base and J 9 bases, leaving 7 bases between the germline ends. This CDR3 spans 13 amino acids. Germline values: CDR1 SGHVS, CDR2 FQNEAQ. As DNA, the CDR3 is TGTGCCAGCAGCTTAGGGGCCATTTCACCCCTCCACTTT. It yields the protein CASSLGAISPLHF.

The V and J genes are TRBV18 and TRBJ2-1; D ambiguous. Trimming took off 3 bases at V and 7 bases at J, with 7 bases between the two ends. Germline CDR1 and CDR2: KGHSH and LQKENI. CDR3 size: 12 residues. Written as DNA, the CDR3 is TGTGCCAGCTCACCGGCTTGGAATGAGCAGTTCTTC. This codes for CASSPAWNEQFF. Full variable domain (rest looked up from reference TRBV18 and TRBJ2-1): NAGVMQNPRHLVRRRGQEARLRCSPMKGHSHVYWYRQLPEEGLKFMVYLQKENIIDESGMPKERFSAEFPKEGPSILRIQQVVRGDSAAYFCASSPAWNEQFFGPGTRLTVL.

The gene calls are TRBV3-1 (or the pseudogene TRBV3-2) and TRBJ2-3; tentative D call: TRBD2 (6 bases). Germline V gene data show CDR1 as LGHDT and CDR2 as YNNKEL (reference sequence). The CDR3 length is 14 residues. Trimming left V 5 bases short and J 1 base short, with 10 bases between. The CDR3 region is CASSSSSGTDTQYF. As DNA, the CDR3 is TGTGCCAGCAGCTCTTCTAGCGGCACAGATACGCAGTATTTT.

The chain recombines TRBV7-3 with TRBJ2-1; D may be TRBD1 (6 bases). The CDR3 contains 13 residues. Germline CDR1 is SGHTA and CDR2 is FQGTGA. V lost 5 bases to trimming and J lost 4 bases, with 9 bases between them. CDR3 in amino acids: CASSMDSYNEQFF. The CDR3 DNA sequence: TGTGCCAGCAGCATGGACAGTTACAATGAGCAGTTCTTC.

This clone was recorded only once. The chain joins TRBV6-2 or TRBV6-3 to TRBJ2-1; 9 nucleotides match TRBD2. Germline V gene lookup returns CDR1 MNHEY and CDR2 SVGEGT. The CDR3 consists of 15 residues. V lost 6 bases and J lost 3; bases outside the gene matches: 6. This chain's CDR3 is CASSPQRGVYNEQFF. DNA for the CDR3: TGTGCCAGCAGCCCGCAGCGGGGGGTCTACAATGAGCAGTTCTTC.

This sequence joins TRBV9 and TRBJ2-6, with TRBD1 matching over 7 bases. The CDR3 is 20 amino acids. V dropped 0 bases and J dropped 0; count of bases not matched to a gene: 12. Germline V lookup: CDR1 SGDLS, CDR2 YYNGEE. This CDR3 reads CASSVGITDRRFSGANVLTF. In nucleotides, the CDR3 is TGTGCCAGCAGCGTAGGAATCACGGACAGGAGGTTCTCTGGGGCCAACGTCCTGACTTTC.

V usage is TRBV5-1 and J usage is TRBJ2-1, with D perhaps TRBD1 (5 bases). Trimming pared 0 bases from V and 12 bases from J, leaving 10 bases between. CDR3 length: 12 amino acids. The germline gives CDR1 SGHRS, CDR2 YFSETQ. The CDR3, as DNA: TGCGCCAGCAGCTTGGGGACAAGGGGGCAGTTCTTC. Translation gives CASSLGTRGQFF. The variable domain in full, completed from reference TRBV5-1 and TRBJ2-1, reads KAGVTQTPRYLIKTRGQQVTLSCSPISGHRSVSWYQQTPGQGLQFLFEYFSETQRNKGNFPGRFSGRQFSNSRSEMNVSTLELGDSALYLCASSLGTRGQFFGPGTRLTVL.

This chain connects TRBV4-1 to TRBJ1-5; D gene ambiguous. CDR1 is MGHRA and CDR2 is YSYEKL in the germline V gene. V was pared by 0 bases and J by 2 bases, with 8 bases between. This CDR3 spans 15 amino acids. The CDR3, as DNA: TGCGCCAGCAGCCAAGAACTCATGGGCAATCAGCCCCAGCATTTT. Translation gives CASSQELMGNQPQHF.

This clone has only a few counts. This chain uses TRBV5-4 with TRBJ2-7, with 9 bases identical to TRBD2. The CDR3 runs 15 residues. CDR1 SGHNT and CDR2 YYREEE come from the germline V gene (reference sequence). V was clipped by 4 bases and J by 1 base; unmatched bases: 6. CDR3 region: CASSMTSGASYEQYF. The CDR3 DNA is TGTGCCAGCAGCATGACTAGCGGAGCTTCCTACGAGCAGTACTTC.

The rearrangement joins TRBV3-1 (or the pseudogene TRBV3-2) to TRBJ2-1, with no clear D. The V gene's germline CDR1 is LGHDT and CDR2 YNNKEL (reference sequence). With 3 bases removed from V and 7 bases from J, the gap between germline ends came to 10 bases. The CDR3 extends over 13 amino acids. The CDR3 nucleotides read TGTGCCAGCAGCCAGGTACTCGGTAATGAGCAGTTCTTC. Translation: CASSQVLGNEQFF.